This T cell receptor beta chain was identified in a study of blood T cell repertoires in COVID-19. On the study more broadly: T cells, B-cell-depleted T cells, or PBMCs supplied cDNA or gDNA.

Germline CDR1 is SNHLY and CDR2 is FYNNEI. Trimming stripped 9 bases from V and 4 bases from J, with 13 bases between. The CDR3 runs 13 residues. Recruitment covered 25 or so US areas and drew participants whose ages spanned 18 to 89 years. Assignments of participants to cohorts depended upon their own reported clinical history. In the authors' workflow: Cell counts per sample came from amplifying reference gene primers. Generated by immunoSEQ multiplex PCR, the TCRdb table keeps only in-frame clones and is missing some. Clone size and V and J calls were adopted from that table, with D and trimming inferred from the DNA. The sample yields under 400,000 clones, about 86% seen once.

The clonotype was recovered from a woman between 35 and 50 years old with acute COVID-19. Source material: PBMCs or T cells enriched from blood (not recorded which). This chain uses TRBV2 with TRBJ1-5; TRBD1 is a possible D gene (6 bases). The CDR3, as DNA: TGTGCCAGTACAGGGTTGATAAATCAGCCCCAGCATTTT. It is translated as CASTGLINQPQHF.